This T cell receptor beta chain was identified in a study of Ad26.COV2.S vaccination and SARS-CoV-2 variants. Study-level information: Once or twice, 56 days apart, Ad26.COV2.S was delivered intramuscularly.

Noted treatment: some 20 received Ad26.COV2.S at low or high dose, single or two shots; roughly 5 received placebo; per-sample allocation not given. The samples were gathered on day 63 after the first injection of vaccine or placebo. Aged 18-55 years, donor was enrolled in Boston in 2020. Only in-frame clones appear in the TCRdb table, and some are missing; sequencing was by immunoSEQ multiplex PCR. The table includes around 250,000 clones, around nine tenths detected once. CDR3 size: 14 residues. V trimming: 7 bases; J trimming: 7 bases; junction bases outside the gene matches: 6. The germline V gene encodes CDR1 SNHLY and CDR2 FYNNEI.

The sample consisted of peripheral blood, taken in a trial of Ad26.COV2.S vaccine versus placebo. The sequence was collected from a person aged 18-65 years who received the Ad26.COV2.S COVID-19 vaccine or a placebo. The J gene is TRBJ1-5, the V gene TRBV2, with 11 nucleotides matching TRBD1. Here the CDR3 DNA reads TGTGCCAGCAACCGGGACAGGGGGAGCCAGCCCCAGCATTTT. Translated: CASNRDRGSQPQHF.